This TCR beta chain is drawn from a study of blood T cell repertoires in COVID-19. Overall study: PBMCs, B-cell-depleted T cells, or T cells provided the cDNA or gDNA that made up the material.

Enrollment of patients from Seattle took place during active infection, with longitudinal follow-up. Method: immunoSEQ multiplex PCR; TCRdb's copy keeps in-frame clones and lacks some. This table holds fewer than 200,000 clones, around 86% found once. Germline V gene sequence: CDR1 SGHKS, CDR2 YYEKEE (reference sequence). The CDR3 sequence is 16 residues long. The ends were cut back, 1 base at V and 0 bases at J, with 11 bases in the middle. What was sequenced was peripheral blood. The receptor's source is a woman between 70 and 85 years old with COVID-19, enrolled during active disease. The genes are TRBV5-5 and TRBJ1-3; D might be TRBD1 (5 bases). In DNA form, the CDR3 reads TGTGCCAGCAGCTTGACCGGACAAAACTCTGGAAACACCATATATTTT. Amino acids: CASSLTGQNSGNTIYF.